The rows below give T cell receptor beta chains drawn from one sample of a study of tumor-infiltrating lymphocytes in oesophageal squamous cell carcinoma. TCRdb re-derived calls from the PCR reads in MiXCR, one entry per CDR3 protein. The sample lists 15,000 to 20,000 distinct CDR3 sequences; around 40% were seen once. Sequencing was carried out using blood. These receptors were collected from a female donor with esophageal squamous cell carcinoma. CDR3s include the opening cysteine and the closing phenylalanine or tryptophan. The D gene is left open where the match is weak. Clone size is given for some rows only: seen once, a few or many times, or a class if the clone is expanded.

abundance	d_gene	v_gene	j_gene	CDR3nt	CDR3aa
.	.	TRBV5-6	TRBJ2-7	TGTGCCAGCAGCTTGTCCGGGACATCCTACGAGCAGTACTTC	CASSLSGTSYEQYF
many	TRBD1	TRBV5-1	TRBJ2-1	TGCGCCAGCAGCTTGGCAGGACAGGCCTCCTACAATGAGCAGTTCTTC	CASSLAGQASYNEQFF
many	TRBD1	TRBV6-1	TRBJ1-1	TGTGCCAGCAGCCCACGACAGGGGGCTGGCACTGAAGCTTTCTTT	CASSPRQGAGTEAFF
.	TRBD2	TRBV27	TRBJ2-7	TGTGCCAGCAAGCTAGCGGCGGGAGCGAACGAGCAGTACTTC	CASKLAAGANEQYF
few	TRBD1	TRBV7-2	TRBJ1-2	TGTGCCAGCAGCCCCGACAGGGGAACATATGGCTACACCTTC	CASSPDRGTYGYTF
.	TRBD1	TRBV7-4	TRBJ2-5	TGTGCCAGCAGTGGACAGGGCGGGGAGACCCAGTACTTC	CASSGQGGETQYF
once	.	TRBV10-2	TRBJ2-1	TGCGCCAGCAGTGAGTTAAAGGATAGCTCCTACAATGAGCAGTTCTTC	CASSELKDSSYNEQFF
many	.	TRBV5-8	TRBJ2-7	TGTGCCAGCAACCGGGACTTCTCCTACGAGCAGTACTTC	CASNRDFSYEQYF
.	.	TRBV7-8	TRBJ2-3	TGTGCCAGCAGCTTAGCTTCAGATACAGATACGCAGTATTTT	CASSLASDTDTQYF
many	.	TRBV12-3/TRBV12-4	TRBJ1-1	TGTGCCAGCACCAGCGAGGTTGACACTGAAGCTTTCTTT	CASTSEVDTEAFF
.	.	TRBV5-1	TRBJ1-1	TGCGCCAGCTCCTTTCAGGCCGGCGGGAACACTGAAGCTTTCTTT	CASSFQAGGNTEAFF
.	TRBD2	TRBV28	TRBJ2-1	TGTGCCAGCAGTGAGAACGACGGACTCTGGCGGGGGAGCCTCAATGAGCAGTTCTTC	CASSENDGLWRGSLNEQFF
.	.	TRBV6-1	TRBJ2-5	TGTGCCAGCAGTTCAGAGACCCAGTACTTC	CASSSETQYF
few	TRBD1	TRBV12-3/TRBV12-4	TRBJ2-6	TGTGCCACCTCCGGGACAGGGGGCTCTGGGGCCAACGTCCTGACTTTC	CATSGTGGSGANVLTF
few	TRBD2	TRBV27	TRBJ2-3	TGTGCCAGCAGTTTATCGGGAGGGCCTTCTACCGGGGAGCTGTATTTT	CASSLSGGPSTGELYF
.	.	TRBV7-2	TRBJ2-1	TGTGCCAGCACCTCCACCGGGAACACCTACAATGAGCAGTTCTTC	CASTSTGNTYNEQFF
.	.	TRBV20-1	TRBJ2-1	TGCAGTGCTGCCAGCCCCATAGGGGCCTACAATGAGCAGTTCTTC	CSAASPIGAYNEQFF
.	.	TRBV12-5	TRBJ2-5	TGTGCTAGTGGTGCCGACATCAGGGAGACCCAGTACTTC	CASGADIRETQYF
.	TRBD2	TRBV12-5	TRBJ2-1	TGTGCTAGTGGTTCCGGACTAGCGGGAGGATACAATGAGCAGTTCTTC	CASGSGLAGGYNEQFF
many	TRBD2	TRBV9	TRBJ2-7	TGTGCCAGCAGCCCTCGGGAGGCTGGCTCCTACGAGCAGTACTTC	CASSPREAGSYEQYF
few	TRBD2	TRBV7-2	TRBJ2-3	TGTGCCAGCAGCTTAGTAGCGGGACTAGCTAGCACAGATACGCAGTATTTT	CASSLVAGLASTDTQYF
.	.	TRBV12-3/TRBV12-4	TRBJ1-1	TGTGCCAGCAGGCGACAGGTTATGAACACTGAAGCTTTCTTT	CASRRQVMNTEAFF
.	TRBD1	TRBV7-6	TRBJ1-4	TGTGCCAGCAGCTTAAGGACAGGCTCTTATGAAAAACTGTTTTTT	CASSLRTGSYEKLFF
once	TRBD1	TRBV11-3	TRBJ2-7	TGTGCCAGCAGCACAGGGGGCTCCTACGAGCAGTACTTC	CASSTGGSYEQYF
few	TRBD1	TRBV3-1	TRBJ1-1	TGTGCCAGCAGCCATAGGACAGGGATTTTCGGAGCTTTCTTT	CASSHRTGIFGAFF
.	.	TRBV28	TRBJ1-5	TGTGCCAGCAGCACCGACAGGAGACAGCCCCAGCATTTT	CASSTDRRQPQHF
.	TRBD2	TRBV6-1	TRBJ2-7	TGTGCCAGCGGGACTAGCGGGAGGGGGGACGAGCAGTACTTC	CASGTSGRGDEQYF
.	TRBD2	TRBV6-8	TRBJ2-1	TGTGCCAGCAGTGGGGGACTAGCGGGAGCCTACAATGAGCAGTTCTTC	CASSGGLAGAYNEQFF
many	.	TRBV2	TRBJ2-5	TGTGCCAGCAGCCCACCCTTGGGCCAAGAGACCCAGTACTTC	CASSPPLGQETQYF
.	TRBD1	TRBV7-2	TRBJ2-5	TGTGCCAGCAGCTTAGCGACAGGGTTCCAAGAGACCCAGTACTTC	CASSLATGFQETQYF
many	TRBD1	TRBV10-1	TRBJ2-6	TGCGCCAGCAGTCCCGGGACAGCATCTGGGGCCAACGTCCTGACTTTC	CASSPGTASGANVLTF
.	.	TRBV7-3	TRBJ2-3	TGTGCCAGCAGCCCATATACGAACACAGATACGCAGTATTTT	CASSPYTNTDTQYF
many	TRBD1	TRBV2	TRBJ2-1	TGTGCCAGCAGGAGGGACAGGGGGGTGTACAATGAGCAGTTCTTC	CASRRDRGVYNEQFF
.	TRBD2	TRBV25-1	TRBJ2-3	TGTGCCAGCAGTGAGCCGGGACTAGCGGGAGGAAGCACAGATACGCAGTATTTT	CASSEPGLAGGSTDTQYF
medium-sized	.	TRBV6-1	TRBJ2-7	TGTGCCAGCAGTGAATCGGATTTGGGGGGAGACGAGCAGTACTTC	CASSESDLGGDEQYF
.	.	TRBV6-2/TRBV6-3	TRBJ2-2	TGTGCCAGCAGTGTTGAGGCTACTAATTGTGCCGGGGAGCTGTTTTTT	CASSVEATNCAGELFF
.	.	TRBV20-1	TRBJ2-3	TGCAGCCCCAAGGGGGGGGCGGGCACAGATACGCAGTATTTT	CSPKGGAGTDTQYF
medium-sized	.	TRBV7-2	TRBJ1-2	TGTGCCAGCAGCTTAACAGGCAAAGCTAACTATGGCTACACCTTC	CASSLTGKANYGYTF
many	TRBD1	TRBV5-1	TRBJ1-5	TGCGCCAGCAGCACAGACAGGGGGCGCGGAAGCAATCAGCCCCAGCATTTT	CASSTDRGRGSNQPQHF
many	.	TRBV6-2/TRBV6-3	TRBJ2-7	TGTGCCACCTTACGCAGGGACGAGCAGTACTTC	CATLRRDEQYF
.	.	TRBV14	TRBJ1-6	TGTGCCAGCAGCCAAGCGGGTAGTTATTCACCCCTCCACTTT	CASSQAGSYSPLHF
.	.	TRBV7-3	TRBJ1-3	TGTGCCAGCAGCTTAACTCAGGTTACCACTGGAAACACCATATATTTT	CASSLTQVTTGNTIYF
few	TRBD1	TRBV7-6	TRBJ2-7	TGTGCCAGCAGCACAGGGGGCGAGCAGTACTTC	CASSTGGEQYF
medium-sized	.	TRBV7-8	TRBJ2-1	TGTGCCAGCAGCGCGCTAGCGTCATACAATGAGCAGTTCTTC	CASSALASYNEQFF
.	.	TRBV7-2	TRBJ2-5	TGTGCCAGCAGCCTAGCCGTGAGGGCCGGTGAGACCCAGTACTTC	CASSLAVRAGETQYF
.	.	TRBV14	TRBJ2-3	TGTGCCAGCAGCCAGCAGGAGGGGGATACGCAGTATTTT	CASSQQEGDTQYF
.	.	TRBV7-6	TRBJ1-6	TGTGCCAGCAGCTCTCTGGGCGTGGAAGAGACCCAGTACTTT	CASSSLGVEETQYF
many	.	TRBV6-1	TRBJ1-4	TGTGGGGAAGATGAAAAACTGTTTTTT	CGEDEKLFF
medium-sized	.	TRBV7-9	TRBJ2-7	TGTGCCAGCAGCCCCTTAAGCTCCTACGAGCAGTACTTC	CASSPLSSYEQYF
.	.	TRBV11-2	TRBJ1-6	TGTGCCAGCCAAGAACGGTATAATTCACCCCTCCACTTT	CASQERYNSPLHF
.	.	TRBV6-2/TRBV6-3	TRBJ2-2	TGTGCCAGCAGTTACGTGGGCAGACCAACGAACACCGGGGAGCTGTTTTTT	CASSYVGRPTNTGELFF
medium-sized	.	TRBV6-1	TRBJ2-7	TGTGCCAGCAAAAACACCTACGAGCAGTACTTC	CASKNTYEQYF